These 31 T cell receptor beta chains were all obtained from the same sample, sequenced in a study of response to subunit inactivated influenza vaccine. TCRdb re-called the RT-PCR reads with MiXCR, one entry per CDR3 protein. This sample yields around 570,000 distinct CDR3 sequences, of which about 11% are seen a single time; around 10% belongs to the top ten. This same sample was also taken into another study, of T cells expressing NK-cell markers. Per that paper: 5'RACE template switching with UMIs generated TCR beta cDNA.

Source: PBMCs from blood, taken on the day of vaccination. The receptor source for this set is a man aged 50-60 years who received an inactivated influenza vaccine.

V and J are TRBV5-8 and TRBJ2-3, with D possibly TRBD2 on 6 matching bases. The CDR3 contains 13 residues. Trimming took 10 bases from V and 1 from J, leaving 13 bases between them. Germline-derived CDR1 and CDR2 are SGHTS and YDEGEE. The CDR3 protein is CAQKRRGTDTQYF. Written as DNA, the CDR3 is TGTGCCCAAAAGCGGAGGGGCACAGATACGCAGTATTTT.

This clonotype has at least ten counts. V is TRBV7-9 and J is TRBJ2-4; weak D call: TRBD1 (5 bases). This CDR3 region has 15 residues. Germline assignment: CDR1 SEHNR and CDR2 FQNEAQ (reference sequence). V dropped 5 bases and J dropped 6 bases, with 17 bases sitting between them. Here the CDR3 DNA reads TGTGCCAGCAGCCCCCCGTTCAGGGAAGGAAACATTCAGTACTTC. Its translation is CASSPPFREGNIQYF.

J is TRBJ1-1 and V is TRBV6-1; 9 bases map to TRBD1. V lost 5 bases, J lost 1 base, and 5 bases stayed unmatched. In germline, CDR1 is MNHNS, CDR2 SASEGT. The CDR3 covers 15 residues. In nucleotides, the CDR3 is TGTGCCAGCAGTACGACAGGGGGAACGAACACTGAAGCTTTCTTT. It encodes CASSTTGGTNTEAFF.

In this sample, this clonotype turned up a few times. J is TRBJ2-2 and V is TRBV6-1; no clear D gene. Germline assignment: CDR1 MNHNS and CDR2 SASEGT. The V gene lost 6 bases and the J gene lost 3 bases, with 8 bases spanning the gap. There are 13 residues in the CDR3. The CDR3 DNA reads as TGTGCCAGCAGGAGAAGTCACACCGGGGAGCTGTTTTTT. Amino acid sequence: CASRRSHTGELFF.

This clonotype appeared a few times. The chain has TRBV6-1 and TRBJ2-3, with D perhaps being TRBD1 or TRBD2 (5 bases each). This CDR3 has 13 amino acids. The germline gives CDR1 MNHNS, CDR2 SASEGT. With 8 bases removed from V and 1 base from J, the gap between germline ends came to 10 bases. The CDR3 here is CASLMGGTDTQYF. The CDR3 coding sequence is TGTGCCAGCCTCATGGGGGGCACAGATACGCAGTATTTT.

This clonotype was observed many times. The chain uses TRBV4-3 and TRBJ2-3; D ambiguous. The CDR3 length is 14 residues. Trimming removed 0 bases from V and 8 bases from J, with 12 bases in between. Germline values: CDR1 LGHNA, CDR2 YSLEER. This CDR3 reads CASSQDSQVSTQYF. The DNA for the CDR3 is TGCGCCAGCAGCCAAGATAGTCAAGTATCTACGCAGTATTTT.

Ten or more counts support this clonotype. The chain combines TRBV10-1 with TRBJ2-3; 7 positions match TRBD2. The V and J ends lost 1 base and 2 bases, in that order; junction bases with no gene match: 6. Germline V gene data show CDR1 as WNHNN and CDR2 as SYGVQD (reference sequence). The CDR3 spans 16 residues. CDR3 loop: CASSEYGTTPTDTQYF. The CDR3 DNA follows: TGCGCCAGCAGTGAGTACGGGACTACTCCCACAGATACGCAGTATTTT.

This clonotype has ten or more counts. The DNA for the CDR3 is TGCGCCAGCAGCCAAGATCCAAGGGGACAGGGAATGGTTGAAGCTTTCTTT. Its protein is CASSQDPRGQGMVEAFF. The chain is built from TRBV4-1 and TRBJ1-1, with 9 bases matching TRBD1. J was trimmed by 7 bases and V by 0 bases; bases with no gene match: 12. CDR3 size: 17 residues. Germline V lookup: CDR1 MGHRA, CDR2 YSYEKL.

The chain employs TRBV7-2 and TRBJ2-6, with D perhaps matching TRBD1 or TRBD2 (5 bases each). Germline CDR1 and CDR2: SGHTA and FQGNSA. V lost 7 bases to trimming and J lost 0 bases, with 10 bases between them. The CDR3 has 15 residues. CDR3 coding DNA: TGTGCCAGCAACTGGGGGAGCTCTGGGGCCAACGTCCTGACTTTC. It codes for CASNWGSSGANVLTF.

This clonotype is a singleton in its sample. The V call is TRBV23-1, the J call TRBJ2-3, with 9 bases fitting TRBD1. TRBV23-1 carries the ORF label, with uncertain function. The length of the CDR3 is 19 residues. The trim removed 3 bases at V and 0 bases at J, leaving 13 bases unmatched. The CDR3 nucleotides read TGCGCCAGCAGTCACCTACGAAGGGGACAGGGCCCTAGCACAGATACGCAGTATTTT. Translating it yields CASSHLRRGQGPSTDTQYF.

This clonotype was observed a few times. The chain recombines TRBV6-1 with TRBJ2-5; a weak D match, TRBD2 (6 bases). Looked up from germline, CDR1 is MNHNS and CDR2 is SASEGT. The CDR3 is 15 residues long. Trimming shortened V by 2 bases and J by 2 bases, and 12 bases separated the two germline ends. The CDR3 here is CASSETLGGQETQYF. In nucleotides, the CDR3 is TGTGCCAGCAGTGAAACGCTCGGGGGACAAGAGACCCAGTACTTC.

The J gene is TRBJ2-3, the V gene TRBV4-3; 7 bases are a match to TRBD1. The germline V gene encodes CDR1 LGHNA and CDR2 YSLEER. V dropped 0 bases and J dropped 2; count of bases not matched to a gene: 8. The CDR3 length is 17 residues. The CDR3 protein is CASSQDTRDSHTDTQYF. CDR3 bases: TGCGCCAGCAGCCAAGATACCCGGGACAGCCACACAGATACGCAGTATTTT.

This clonotype was seen only a few times. This sequence joins TRBV28 and TRBJ1-4; no clear D. This CDR3 spans 14 amino acids. Germline V CDR1 and CDR2: MDHEN, SYDVKM. Trimming pared 8 bases from V and 7 bases from J, leaving 17 bases between. CDR3 bases: TGTGCCAGCGGAAACAGTGCTGGAGGTGAAAAACTGTTTTTT. The encoded protein is CASGNSAGGEKLFF.

This chain links TRBV12-3 or TRBV12-4 with TRBJ1-5; D is possibly TRBD1 (5 bases). The V end lost 3 bases, the J end lost 1 base, and 13 bases lay between the germline ends. The CDR3 length is 16 residues. The CDR3 DNA reads TGTGCCAGCAGTTTGGGTCCAAGGGGCAGCAATCAGCCCCAGCATTTT. Its translation is CASSLGPRGSNQPQHF.

The V gene is TRBV4-3, the J gene TRBJ2-1; maybe TRBD2 (6 bases). V was clipped by 0 bases and J by 0 bases, with 9 bases between them. Germline loops: CDR1 LGHNA, CDR2 YSLEER. CDR3 length: 16 residues. CDR3 sequence: CASSQDGGISYNEQFF. CDR3 DNA sequence: TGCGCCAGCAGCCAAGATGGGGGGATCTCCTACAATGAGCAGTTCTTC.

The genes are TRBV19 and TRBJ2-5; either TRBD1 or TRBD2 may supply D (5 bases each). The CDR3 spans 14 residues. The ends were cut back, 3 bases at V and 1 base at J, with 9 bases in the middle. Germline lookup yields CDR1 LNHDA and CDR2 SQIVND (reference sequence). The CDR3 sequence is CASSIGTSQETQYF. CDR3 coding DNA: TGTGCCAGTAGTATTGGGACCAGCCAAGAGACCCAGTACTTC.

This clonotype was detected a few times. This chain joins TRBV19 and TRBJ1-5, with D maybe TRBD1 (6 bases). Trimming stripped 5 bases from V and 9 bases from J, with 11 bases between. The CDR3 runs to 12 residues. Looked up from germline, CDR1 is LNHDA and CDR2 is SQIVND (reference sequence). CDR3 coding DNA: TGTGCCAGTAGTCACAGGGAATCGCCCCAGCATTTT. Translating it yields CASSHRESPQHF.

This clonotype came up a few times. The gene calls are TRBV4-1 and TRBJ2-2; perhaps TRBD1 as D (6 bases). Per the germline V gene, CDR1 is MGHRA and CDR2 is YSYEKL. The length of the CDR3 is 16 residues. The ends were cut back, 1 base at V and 2 bases at J, with 11 bases in the middle. CDR3 in amino acids: CASSQAGAQNTGELFF. Written as DNA, the CDR3 is TGCGCCAGCAGCCAAGCAGGGGCCCAAAACACCGGGGAGCTGTTTTTT.

This clonotype was recorded many times. The chain employs TRBV10-3 and TRBJ2-3; a weak D match, TRBD2 (6 bases). Trimming cost V 10 bases and J 3 bases, with 14 bases left between them. This CDR3 is built from 13 residues. Germline CDR1 reads ENHRY; CDR2 reads SYGVKD. The DNA of the CDR3 is TGTGCCACCTCTTCGGGGGATACAGATACGCAGTATTTT. Its translation: CATSSGDTDTQYF.

The rearrangement links TRBV24-1 to TRBJ2-1, with 9 nucleotides matching TRBD1. The germline CDR1 and CDR2 sequences are KGHDR and SFDVKD. The CDR3 totals 20 residues. After removal of 3 bases from V and 4 bases from J, the junction contained 18 bases not matched to a gene. CDR3 bases: TGTGCCACCAGTGATCCATCGACAGGGGGTACACTAGGGATTTACAATGAGCAGTTCTTC. Translating gives CATSDPSTGGTLGIYNEQFF.

This clonotype was observed at least ten times. J is TRBJ2-1 and V is TRBV6-5; TRBD2 matches at 8 bases. V lost 0 bases, J lost 2 bases, and 3 bases stayed unmatched. The CDR3 length is 16 residues. The V gene's germline CDR1 is MNHEY and CDR2 SVGAGI. The CDR3, as DNA: TGTGCCAGCAGTTACTCCAGCGGGGGTCCCTACAATGAGCAGTTCTTC. This encodes CASSYSSGGPYNEQFF.

In its sample, this clonotype was seen a few times. This sequence joins TRBV5-1 and TRBJ2-5; D is unclear. V was cut by 4 bases and J by 7 bases, with 11 bases left in between. The CDR3 spans 12 residues. Looked up from germline, CDR1 is SGHRS and CDR2 is YFSETQ. The CDR3 spells CASSVNSGTQYF. The CDR3 DNA sequence: TGCGCCAGCAGCGTCAATTCGGGGACCCAGTACTTC.

The chain uses TRBV4-1 and TRBJ2-1; tentative D call: TRBD2 (6 bases). The length of the CDR3 is 15 residues. V was cut by 2 bases and J by 6 bases, with 14 bases left in between. Germline assignment: CDR1 MGHRA and CDR2 YSYEKL. The CDR3 protein is CASSQLAGIFNEQFF. DNA for the CDR3: TGCGCCAGCAGCCAACTCGCGGGAATCTTCAATGAGCAGTTCTTC.

The table lists this clonotype with a few counts. The chain employs TRBV29-1 and TRBJ2-3; D remains unclear. The CDR3 sequence is 11 residues long. CDR1 is SQVTM and CDR2 is ANQGSEA in the germline V gene. V shed 6 bases and J shed 13 bases, with 17 bases lying between them. The CDR3 is CSVMRTDIEYF. The CDR3 DNA sequence: TGCAGCGTGATGAGGACCGACATAGAGTATTTT.

This clonotype was seen at least ten times. The gene calls are TRBV7-2 and TRBJ2-5; D assignment may be TRBD1 or TRBD2 (5 bases each). Germline V CDR1 and CDR2: SGHTA, FQGNSA. The CDR3 extends over 14 amino acids. Trimming removed 5 bases at V and 2 bases at J, with 12 bases between. The CDR3 nucleotides read TGTGCCAGCAGCCTAAACGGGGCTCAAGAGACCCAGTACTTC. Amino acids: CASSLNGAQETQYF.

The rearrangement links TRBV12-3 or TRBV12-4 to TRBJ2-1, with 7 nucleotides matching TRBD2. The CDR3 extends over 18 amino acids. V shed 5 bases and J 0 bases; nucleotides not matched to a gene: 13. CDR3 nucleotide sequence: TGTGCCAGCAGTATTCATCCCAGCGGGGCCGCCTCCTACAATGAGCAGTTCTTC. As protein: CASSIHPSGAASYNEQFF.

This chain uses TRBV12-3 or TRBV12-4 with TRBJ2-7; perhaps TRBD1 as D (6 bases). Trimming took off 5 bases at V and 1 base at J, with 12 bases between the two ends. There are 14 residues in the CDR3. The CDR3: CASSMTGFSYEQYF. DNA of the CDR3: TGTGCCAGCAGTATGACAGGTTTTTCCTACGAGCAGTACTTC.

V and J are TRBV9 and TRBJ2-7, with TRBD1 matching over 12 bases. The junction had 6 bases not matched to a gene; V was cut back by 0 bases and J by 5 bases. The length of the CDR3 is 16 residues. Germline loops: CDR1 SGDLS, CDR2 YYNGEE. The CDR3 protein is CASSVGGTGGIDEQYF. As DNA, the CDR3 is TGTGCCAGCAGCGTAGGAGGGACAGGGGGCATCGACGAGCAGTACTTC.

This clonotype was seen repeatedly, ten times or more. Relative to the germline gene, one junction end is altered; a read error may explain this. The chain couples TRBV12-3 or TRBV12-4 to TRBJ2-2, with D possibly matching TRBD1 (6 bases). The length of the CDR3 is 15 residues. CDR3 sequence reads: CASSLAQGNTGELFF. In nucleotides, the CDR3 is TGCGCCAGCAGCTTGGCACAGGGCAACACCGGGGAGCTGTTTTTT.

This clonotype was detected only a few times. The J gene is TRBJ2-1, the V gene TRBV6-2 or TRBV6-3; D is possibly TRBD2 (6 bases). V was cut by 5 bases and J by 11 bases, with 13 bases left in between. The germline CDR1 and CDR2 sequences are MNHEY and SVGEGT. The CDR3 consists of 12 residues. The chain's CDR3 is CASSPPSEKQFF. In nucleotides, the CDR3 is TGTGCCAGCAGTCCCCCTAGCGAGAAGCAGTTCTTC.

The sample holds many counts of this clonotype. The chain joins TRBV5-1 to TRBJ2-2, with D possibly being TRBD1 (5 bases). Germline V gene lookup returns CDR1 SGHRS and CDR2 YFSETQ. The CDR3 is made up of 14 amino acids. Trimming removed 5 bases from V and 0 bases from J, with 8 bases in between. This chain's CDR3 is CASRKTANTGELFF. The DNA of the CDR3 is TGCGCCAGCAGGAAGACAGCGAACACCGGGGAGCTGTTTTTT.